At least ten counts were recorded for the clone carrying this T cell receptor beta chain. Its antigen is not known. Exclusion covered patients with other autoimmune diseases or uncontrolled infections (as well as pregnancy or lactation). The data were taken from a study of Graves' ophthalmopathy and Graves' hyperthyroidism. Regarding the study as a whole: Blood samples also showed most expanded thyroid clonotypes exceeding 0.001 frequency.

The CDR3 has 18 amino acids. Germline loops: CDR1 MNHNS, CDR2 SASEGT. V gave up 0 bases and J gave up 3 bases; unmatched junction bases: 11. RNA transcripts yielded amplified TCR beta CDR3 regions. RT-PCR in the first round used HTBI primers; a second-round multiplex PCR followed. TCRdb reprocessed the multiplex PCR reads with MiXCR, giving one entry per CDR3 protein. In the table there are 300,000 to 350,000 distinct CDR3 sequences, around a sixth of which are singletons. The gene calls are TRBV6-1 and TRBJ2-7; 10 bases are a match to TRBD2. The specimen was peripheral blood. This sequence was found in an adult man with Graves' ophthalmopathy. The CDR3 nucleotides read TGTGCCAGCAGTGAAGCAAGGGACTCTAGCGGGAGTCGCTACGAGCAGTACTTC. Translating gives CASSEARDSSGSRYEQYF.